This is a list of T cell receptor beta chains from one sample in a study of T cell responses to AZD1222 COVID-19 vaccine. Here immunoSEQ multiplex PCR was the method, and the copy in TCRdb shows in-frame clones only, minus some. The sample yields about 94,000 clones, 85% seen once. The source was peripheral blood, collected 28 days after the second AZD1222 dose. The receptors derive from an adult who received the AZD1222 COVID-19 vaccine. CDR3s include the opening cysteine and the closing phenylalanine or tryptophan. The D gene is left open where the match is weak. For some rows the clone size is stated as once, few or many, or as a class when expanded; others skip it.

-	TRBV18	TRBJ2-7	-	CASSPLDSSNEQYF	TGTGCCAGCTCACCATTGGACAGTTCTAACGAGCAGTACTTC
TRBD2	TRBV4-1	TRBJ2-3	once	CASSQAAGTSGGTDTQYF	TGCGCCAGCAGCCAAGCCGCCGGGACTAGCGGGGGCACAGATACGCAGTATTTT
-	TRBV19	TRBJ2-7	-	CASSIVGGEQYF	TGTGCCAGTAGTATAGTCGGAGGCGAGCAGTACTTC
-	TRBV9	TRBJ2-5	-	CASSVGGLEIRETQYF	TGTGCCAGCAGCGTAGGGGGTTTGGAGATTCGAGAAACCCAGTACTTC
-	TRBV5-1	TRBJ1-4	-	CASTPGTGRPNEKLFF	TGCGCCAGCACCCCGGGAACGGGACGCCCTAATGAAAAACTGTTTTTT
-	TRBV4-2	TRBJ1-2	-	CASSQGSGADGNGYTF	TGTGCCAGCAGCCAAGGTTCAGGGGCAGACGGTAATGGCTACACCTTC
-	TRBV6-1	TRBJ2-3	-	CASSEGRAVDTDTQYF	TGTGCCAGCAGTGAAGGAAGGGCCGTAGACACAGATACGCAGTATTTT
-	TRBV19	TRBJ1-2	-	CASSKEITLWGYTF	TGTGCCAGTAGTAAAGAAATTACCCTTTGGGGCTACACCTTC
TRBD1	TRBV5-4	TRBJ1-1	-	CASTLRGLGTEAFF	TGTGCCAGCACCCTCAGGGGGTTGGGGACTGAAGCTTTCTTT
-	TRBV30	TRBJ1-4	-	CAWRTGWNEKLFF	TGTGCCTGGAGAACAGGGTGGAATGAAAAACTGTTTTTT
-	TRBV6-1	TRBJ2-5	-	CASSEVGGGSLRTQYF	TGTGCCAGCAGTGAAGTAGGGGGGGGGAGCCTTCGGACCCAGTACTTC
TRBD2	TRBV3-1/TRBV3-2	TRBJ2-5	-	CASSPGAGLAGGPGETQYF	TGTGCCAGCAGCCCTGGCGCGGGACTAGCGGGAGGGCCGGGAGAGACCCAGTACTTC
TRBD1	TRBV6-5	TRBJ1-2	-	CASRLEGAGGYTF	TGTGCCAGCAGACTAGAGGGGGCGGGTGGCTACACCTTC
TRBD1	TRBV7-8	TRBJ2-1	-	CASSPLRDRRYDEQFF	TGTGCCAGCAGCCCCCTCCGGGACAGGCGATACGATGAGCAGTTCTTC
-	TRBV5-6	TRBJ1-2	once	CASSRDGLYGYTF	TGTGCCAGCAGCAGGGACGGTCTCTATGGCTACACCTTC
-	TRBV4-1	TRBJ1-2	-	CASSLMGQGNYGYTF	TGCGCCAGCAGCCTCATGGGGCAGGGGAACTATGGCTACACCTTC
-	TRBV19	TRBJ2-1	-	CASSIAPLDNEQFF	TGTGCCAGTAGTATAGCCCCACTAGACAATGAGCAGTTCTTC
-	TRBV6-5	TRBJ1-2	-	CASSYSGRGDGYTF	TGTGCCAGCAGTTACTCTGGCAGGGGAGATGGCTACACCTTC
-	TRBV12-3/TRBV12-4	TRBJ1-2	-	CASSRPLTVGYTF	TGTGCCAGCAGTCGTCCTTTGACAGTAGGCTACACCTTC
-	TRBV28	TRBJ2-7	-	CASSLFGSEQYF	TGTGCCAGCAGTTTATTCGGGTCAGAGCAGTACTTC
-	TRBV3-1/TRBV3-2	TRBJ1-2	-	CASSQDMGRGYTF	TGTGCCAGCAGCCAAGATATGGGTAGGGGCTACACCTTC
-	TRBV19	TRBJ2-5	-	CASSIARGFQETQYF	TGTGCCAGTAGTATAGCCCGGGGGTTCCAAGAGACCCAGTACTTC
-	TRBV15	TRBJ1-2	once	CATSRPPGENYGYTF	TGTGCCACCAGCAGACCACCAGGGGAAAACTATGGCTACACCTTC
-	TRBV9	TRBJ1-4	-	CASSVGQSANEKLFF	TGTGCCAGCAGCGTTGGACAGTCAGCTAATGAAAAACTGTTTTTT
-	TRBV25-1	TRBJ2-5	-	CASSERGVRETQYF	TGTGCCAGCAGTGAGAGGGGGGTAAGAGAGACCCAGTACTTC
-	TRBV7-8	TRBJ2-5	-	CASSSPETQYF	TGTGCCAGCAGCTCGCCAGAGACCCAGTACTTC
-	TRBV6-5	TRBJ2-7	-	CASSSSSRRNPYEQYF	TGTGCCAGCAGTTCTTCATCTCGCCGGAACCCCTACGAGCAGTACTTC
TRBD1	TRBV7-9	TRBJ1-1	-	CASSSDRATEAFF	TGTGCCAGCAGCTCGGACAGGGCCACTGAAGCTTTCTTT
-	TRBV4-3	TRBJ2-7	-	CASTWPSPYEQYF	TGCGCCAGCACCTGGCCCAGCCCCTACGAGCAGTACTTC
TRBD1	TRBV15	TRBJ1-4	-	CATSRDTPAGTGSFAVAEKLFF	TGTGCCACCAGCAGAGACACGCCGGCTGGGACAGGTTCTTTTGCGGTGGCTGAAAAACTGTTTTTT
-	TRBV10-1	TRBJ1-1	-	CASSEQQGTEAFF	TGCGCCAGCAGTGAACAACAGGGTACTGAAGCTTTCTTT
TRBD1	TRBV4-1	TRBJ1-5	-	CASSEHIILQGRNQPQHF	TGCGCCAGCAGCGAACACATAATACTACAGGGGCGGAATCAGCCCCAGCATTTT
-	TRBV5-1	TRBJ2-1	-	CASSLAFSLEQFF	TGCGCCAGCAGCTTGGCCTTCTCGCTGGAGCAGTTCTTC
-	TRBV6-5	TRBJ2-3	-	CASRGVHSQYF	TGTGCCAGCAGGGGGGTTCATTCGCAGTATTTT
-	TRBV5-5	TRBJ1-2	-	CASSLGMSGPGYTF	TGTGCCAGCAGCTTGGGGATGAGTGGGCCCGGCTACACCTTC
-	TRBV4-1	TRBJ2-1	-	CASSQGPNEQFF	TGCGCCAGCAGCCAAGGTCCCAATGAGCAGTTCTTC
TRBD2	TRBV4-2	TRBJ2-5	-	CASSQGLAGQETQYF	TGTGCCAGCAGCCAAGGACTAGCGGGCCAAGAGACCCAGTACTTC